The rows below give T cell receptor beta chains drawn from one sample of a study of CD8+CD57+ T cells in acquired aplastic anemia. In TCRdb, the reads were re-called with MiXCR into one record per CDR3 protein. The sample has 200,000 or so distinct CDR3 sequences, roughly 45% seen once. Input material: sorted CD4+, CD8+, or CD8+CD57+ T cells (not recorded which) from PBMCs. The receptors come from a human donor with aplastic anemia. Both conserved end residues are part of each CDR3.

V: TRBV20-1; J: TRBJ1-2; CDR3: CSARDGRGEGGYTF
V: TRBV5-8; J: TRBJ1-5; CDR3: CASSFVGQGGNSPQHF
V: TRBV6-6; J: TRBJ1-5; CDR3: CASTGGTGYQPQHF
V: TRBV20-1; J: TRBJ1-2; CDR3: CSARWGDYGYTF
V: TRBV20-1; J: TRBJ2-2; CDR3: CSAREGIANTEELFF
V: TRBV19; J: TRBJ2-3; CDR3: CASKGRVWRLGTDTQYF
V: TRBV27; J: TRBJ2-3; CDR3: CASTDFDRDTQYF
V: TRBV7-2; J: TRBJ2-5; CDR3: CASSLGGDGRPQYF
V: TRBV29-1; J: TRBJ1-1; CDR3: CSVDSLRAEAFF
V: TRBV10-3; J: TRBJ2-7; CDR3: CAISERSSVYEQYF
V: TRBV10-3; J: TRBJ2-7; CDR3: CAISERGGDEQYF
V: TRBV25-1; J: TRBJ1-4; CDR3: CASSLDRAFGGTKEKLFF
V: TRBV7-2; J: TRBJ2-1; CDR3: CASSASGANEQFF
V: TRBV19; J: TRBJ2-4; CDR3: CASSLRTSLAKNIQYF
V: TRBV10-3; J: TRBJ2-5; CDR3: CAIAYTGEETQYF
V: TRBV12-3/TRBV12-4; J: TRBJ1-2; CDR3: CASSKDRSYGYTF
V: TRBV6-5; J: TRBJ1-2; CDR3: CASSYAGRLGYTF
V: TRBV15; J: TRBJ1-2; CDR3: CATSRAMDSYGYTF
V: TRBV12-3/TRBV12-4; J: TRBJ1-4; CDR3: CASSLQGRLANEKLFF
V: TRBV5-4; J: TRBJ1-6; CDR3: CASSLRSSYNSPLHF
V: TRBV9; J: TRBJ1-1; CDR3: CASSRTTGGYGTEAFF
V: TRBV11-1; J: TRBJ2-3; CDR3: CASSSTSGVIGGQYF
V: TRBV10-3; J: TRBJ2-7; CDR3: CAISGTDSSYEQYF
V: TRBV6-1; J: TRBJ1-5; CDR3: CASSERGAGNQPQHF
V: TRBV19; J: TRBJ2-2; CDR3: CASSTQAILGTGELFF
V: TRBV24-1; J: TRBJ2-3; CDR3: CATSDSSSGYTDTQYF
V: TRBV7-2; J: TRBJ2-7; CDR3: CASSRSSGDSYEQYF
V: TRBV3-1; J: TRBJ1-2; CDR3: CASSRGQEYGYTF
V: TRBV29-1; J: TRBJ2-7; CDR3: CSVEDRYEQYF
V: TRBV7-3; J: TRBJ2-5; CDR3: CASSSSLQPETQYF
V: TRBV7-2; J: TRBJ2-7; CDR3: CASSRPHYEQYF
V: TRBV7-9; J: TRBJ1-1; CDR3: CASSLRAGLGTEAFF
V: TRBV20-1; J: TRBJ2-3; CDR3: CSASSAGGHHNEQYF
V: TRBV9; J: TRBJ1-1; CDR3: CASSDTGRITEAFF
V: TRBV19; J: TRBJ1-5; CDR3: CASSATGVNQPQHF
V: TRBV11-2; J: TRBJ2-6; CDR3: CASSLLGTAGANVLTF
V: TRBV10-3; J: TRBJ2-7; CDR3: CAISEFSGGAGEQYF
V: TRBV9; J: TRBJ2-1; CDR3: CASSAGLALYNEQFF
V: TRBV5-1; J: TRBJ1-4; CDR3: CASSGGTGESEKLFF
V: TRBV28; J: TRBJ1-3; CDR3: CASSLSDGGSGNTTYF